Listed here are 24 T cell receptor beta chains from one sample, sequenced in a study of cytomegalovirus exposure and HLA in healthy donors. 13 Jbeta primers and 60 Vbeta primers were used for the PCR. Produced via immunoSEQ multiplex PCR; TCRdb's table is partial and in-frame only. The sample carries around 150,000 clones, about 80% recorded once. What was sequenced was PBMCs. The source is a man in his late teens or twenties in good health and CMV-seropositive.

The rearrangement uses TRBV6-1 and TRBJ1-4, with D uncertain. Germline V gives CDR1 MNHNS, CDR2 SASEGT. The CDR3 is 14 residues long. Trimming removed 4 bases from V and 6 bases from J, with 12 bases in between. This CDR3 reads CASSAPWADEKLFF. CDR3 bases: TGTGCCAGCAGTGCACCGTGGGCAGATGAAAAACTGTTTTTT.

Here the CDR3 DNA reads TGTGCCAGCAGCTTAATAACTAGCGGGAGGTCGGGTGAGCAGTTCTTC. Protein: CASSLITSGRSGEQFF. The chain combines TRBV7-6 with TRBJ2-1, with TRBD2 matching over 12 bases. From germline, CDR1 is SGHVS and CDR2 FNYEAQ. J was trimmed by 9 bases and V by 2 bases; bases with no gene match: 8. The CDR3 sequence is 16 residues long.

The rearrangement links TRBV18 to TRBJ2-3, with TRBD2 matching over 10 bases. Germline trimming cut 3 bases from V and 5 bases from J; bases unmatched to any gene: 2. CDR1 is KGHSH and CDR2 is LQKENI in the germline V gene. The CDR3 is 14 amino acids. DNA of the CDR3: TGTGCCAGCTCACCTAGGACTAGCGGAGATACGCAGTATTTT. Amino acid sequence: CASSPRTSGDTQYF. Full variable domain (remainder filled in from reference TRBV18 and TRBJ2-3): NAGVMQNPRHLVRRRGQEARLRCSPMKGHSHVYWYRQLPEEGLKFMVYLQKENIIDESGMPKERFSAEFPKEGPSILRIQQVVRGDSAAYFCASSPRTSGDTQYFGPGTRLTVL.

The chain uses TRBV6-9 and TRBJ1-1, with D possibly matching TRBD1 (5 bases). The V gene lost 11 bases and the J gene lost 5 bases, with 12 bases spanning the gap. The CDR3 is made up of 11 amino acids. Germline CDR1 is MNHGY and CDR2 is SVAAGI. CDR3 sequence reads: CAAREGTEAFF. The CDR3 DNA is TGTGCCGCCAGGGAGGGGACTGAAGCTTTCTTT.

This chain connects TRBV27 to TRBJ2-7; D gene unclear. The CDR3 totals 13 residues. Deletions cut 3 bases from V and 3 bases from J, with 9 bases between. CDR1 and CDR2 (germline): MNHEY, SMNVEV (reference sequence). The CDR3 sequence: CASSLAGVYEQYF. In DNA form, the CDR3 reads TGTGCCAGCAGTTTGGCAGGCGTCTACGAGCAGTACTTC.

The chain uses TRBV10-1 and TRBJ1-2; TRBD1 matches 7 bases. The CDR3 consists of 16 residues. Germline V CDR1 and CDR2: WNHNN, SYGVQD (reference sequence). J gave up 3 bases and V 10 bases, and 17 bases lay outside the gene matches. CDR3 DNA sequence: TGCGCCACCCCACCCGACAGGGACGGGAGCGACTATGGCTACACCTTC. Amino acids: CATPPDRDGSDYGYTF.

The CDR3 nucleotides are TGTGCCAGCAGTAACAGGGAAACAGATACGCAGTATTTT. Protein product: CASSNRETDTQYF. This sequence joins TRBV5-4 and TRBJ2-3, with D maybe TRBD1 (6 bases). Per germline, CDR1 SGHNT and CDR2 YYREEE (reference sequence). CDR3 length: 13 residues. V dropped 5 bases and J dropped 3 bases, with 10 bases sitting between them.

The rearrangement joins TRBV6-1 to TRBJ2-2; possibly TRBD1 for D (6 bases). Germline loops: CDR1 MNHNS, CDR2 SASEGT. V lost 2 bases and J 7 bases, leaving 20 bases between the germline ends. The length of the CDR3 is 17 residues. CDR3 nucleotide sequence: TGTGCCAGCAGTGAAAATCGTAGAGGGGGTATAGGCGGGGAGCTGTTTTTT. Translated, it gives CASSENRRGGIGGELFF.

The V call is TRBV5-1, the J call TRBJ1-2, with TRBD1 matching over 7 bases. The CDR3 covers 16 residues. The V and J ends lost 4 bases and 2 bases, in that order; junction bases with no gene match: 11. Germline lookup yields CDR1 SGHRS and CDR2 YFSETQ. In DNA form, the CDR3 reads TGCGCCAGCAGCCCAGGGACAGCCAGTGCCAACTATGGCTACACCTTC. It yields the protein CASSPGTASANYGYTF.

The chain links TRBV7-2 to TRBJ2-3, with 9 positions matching TRBD2. The CDR3 contains 16 residues. Looked up from germline, CDR1 is SGHTA and CDR2 is FQGNSA. V shed 1 base, J shed 4 bases, and the junction held 6 bases outside the gene matches. This CDR3 reads CASSLVGGGAPDTQYF. CDR3 DNA: TGTGCCAGCAGCTTAGTCGGCGGGGGGGCCCCAGATACGCAGTATTTT.

The chain joins TRBV15 to TRBJ1-3; D is possibly TRBD1 (6 bases). Trimming pared 8 bases from V and 4 bases from J, leaving 9 bases between. Germline CDR1 reads LNHNV; CDR2 reads YYDKDF (reference sequence). The CDR3 is 12 residues long. CDR3 region: CATRDTGNTIYF. DNA for the CDR3: TGTGCCACCCGGGACACCGGAAACACCATATATTTT.

This clone was detected only a few times. The chain employs TRBV10-1 and TRBJ2-1; D is undetermined. V was trimmed by 5 bases and J by 4 bases, leaving 15 bases between them. Germline V gene lookup returns CDR1 WNHNN and CDR2 SYGVQD (reference sequence). The CDR3 is 15 amino acids. The CDR3 is CASSFTGHEYNEQFF. In DNA form, the CDR3 reads TGCGCCAGCAGTTTCACCGGTCACGAATACAATGAGCAGTTCTTC.

V and J are TRBV18 and TRBJ1-4; possibly TRBD1 for D (6 bases). Germline values: CDR1 KGHSH, CDR2 LQKENI. V lost 5 bases and J 8 bases, leaving 12 bases between the germline ends. The length of the CDR3 is 13 residues. The CDR3 loop is CASSAGVEEKLFF. In nucleotides, the CDR3 is TGTGCCAGCTCAGCAGGGGTGGAAGAAAAACTGTTTTTT. Variable domain in full (rest from reference TRBV18 and TRBJ1-4): NAGVMQNPRHLVRRRGQEARLRCSPMKGHSHVYWYRQLPEEGLKFMVYLQKENIIDESGMPKERFSAEFPKEGPSILRIQQVVRGDSAAYFCASSAGVEEKLFFGSGTQLSVL.

The rearrangement links TRBV18 to TRBJ1-1; D gene ambiguous. This CDR3 contains 16 residues. The V end lost 2 bases, the J end lost 3 bases, and 16 bases lay between the germline ends. Germline V gene lookup returns CDR1 KGHSH and CDR2 LQKENI. The CDR3 protein is CASSPTGNGVDTEAFF. The CDR3 coding sequence is TGTGCCAGCTCACCAACGGGGAATGGGGTTGACACTGAAGCTTTCTTT.

This clone was picked up one time. J is TRBJ1-1 and V is TRBV7-9; D perhaps matches TRBD1 (5 bases). Trimming took off 7 bases at V and 0 bases at J, with 12 bases between the two ends. Germline loops: CDR1 SEHNR, CDR2 FQNEAQ (reference sequence). The CDR3 spans 14 residues. DNA for the CDR3: TGTGCCAGCACCCCCAGGGAAGTGAACACTGAAGCTTTCTTT. Its protein is CASTPREVNTEAFF. Variable domain in full (rest from reference TRBV7-9 and TRBJ1-1): DTGVSQNPRHKITKRGQNVTFRCDPISEHNRLYWYRQTLGQGPEFLTYFQNEAQLEKSRLLSDRFSAERPKGSFSTLEIQRTEQGDSAMYLCASTPREVNTEAFFGQGTRLTVV.

CDR3 residues: CASSFFDTGELFF. Here the CDR3 DNA reads TGTGCCAGCAGTTTTTTCGACACCGGGGAGCTGTTTTTT. The genes are TRBV27 and TRBJ2-2; no clear D gene. This CDR3 is 13 amino acids long. V lost 3 bases, J lost 3 bases, and 5 bases lay in between. CDR1 and CDR2 from the germline V gene are MNHEY and SMNVEV (reference sequence).

The chain recombines TRBV2 with TRBJ1-3, with 10 nucleotides matching TRBD1. Germline lookup yields CDR1 SNHLY and CDR2 FYNNEI. V lost 6 bases to trimming and J lost 0 bases; unmatched junction nucleotides: 5. This CDR3 region has 16 residues. CDR3 coding DNA: TGTGCCAGCAGCCGGGACAGGGGAAGCTCTGGAAACACCATATATTTT. Translated, it gives CASSRDRGSSGNTIYF. Looking up the rest from reference TRBV2 and TRBJ1-3 gives the full variable domain: EPEVTQTPSHQVTQMGQEVILRCVPISNHLYFYWYRQILGQKVEFLVSFYNNEISEKSEIFDDQFSVERPDGSNFTLKIRSTKLEDSAMYFCASSRDRGSSGNTIYFGEGSWLTVV.

This chain joins TRBV2 and TRBJ1-5, with TRBD1 matching 9 bases. The CDR3 has 16 residues. Germline CDR1 reads SNHLY; CDR2 reads FYNNEI. V was clipped by 7 bases and J by 5 bases; unmatched bases: 12. CDR3 loop: CASTKWPRQGDQPQHF. The CDR3 coding sequence is TGTGCCAGCACCAAATGGCCCCGACAGGGGGATCAGCCCCAGCATTTT.

The chain has TRBV30 and TRBJ2-1, with D possibly matching TRBD2 (7 bases). The CDR3 sequence is 14 residues long. V lost 2 bases, J lost 7 bases, and 15 bases lay in between. Germline V CDR1 and CDR2: GTSNPN, SVGIG (reference sequence). The CDR3 protein is CAWSMGGGWNEQFF. The CDR3 DNA is TGTGCCTGGAGTATGGGGGGGGGCTGGAATGAGCAGTTCTTC.

This sequence joins TRBV13 and TRBJ2-7, with TRBD1 identical over 10 bases. This CDR3 spans 16 amino acids. Losses at the gene ends were 5 bases for V and 3 bases for J; bases not matched to a gene: 10. The germline CDR1 and CDR2 sequences are PRHDT and FYEKMQ (reference sequence). The CDR3 DNA is TGTGCCAGCAGCACAAAAGCCGGGACAGGGGACTACGAGCAGTACTTC. Protein product: CASSTKAGTGDYEQYF.

Concerning this clone: Sequence at one end of the junction differs from germline and may be a read error. This sequence joins TRBV7-9 and TRBJ2-7, with a tentative D call TRBD1 (5 bases). Germline V gives CDR1 SEHNR, CDR2 FQNEAQ (reference sequence). The CDR3 has 12 amino acids. The CDR3 DNA reads TGTTCCAGCAGCCAGGACACGAAAGAGCAGTACTTC. This codes for CSSSQDTKEQYF.

This chain connects TRBV5-4 to TRBJ2-3; tentative D call: TRBD1 (5 bases). This CDR3 comprises 15 residues. Trimming left V 4 bases short and J 1 base short, with 13 bases between. Germline loops: CDR1 SGHNT, CDR2 YYREEE (reference sequence). CDR3 amino acids: CASSHLQGGTDTQYF. CDR3 in DNA: TGTGCCAGCAGCCACTTGCAGGGCGGCACAGATACGCAGTATTTT.

V usage is TRBV5-6 and J usage is TRBJ2-1; TRBD2 agrees at 8 bases. CDR3 size: 15 residues. V shed 4 bases and J 4 bases; nucleotides not matched to a gene: 7. The germline gives CDR1 SGHDT, CDR2 YYEEEE. The CDR3 bases are TGTGCCAGCAGCCTGGAGCGGGAGCCGTACAATGAGCAGTTCTTC. Amino acids: CASSLEREPYNEQFF.

This chain joins TRBV9 and TRBJ1-2; D possibly corresponds to TRBD1 (5 bases). With 0 bases removed from V and 3 bases from J, the gap between germline ends came to 15 bases. The CDR3 is made up of 16 amino acids. Germline loops: CDR1 SGDLS, CDR2 YYNGEE. CDR3 coding DNA: TGTGCCAGCAGCGTAGCGGGCAGCCAAGGGGACTATGGCTACACCTTC. It codes for CASSVAGSQGDYGYTF.